What follows describes a single T cell receptor (beta chain). This receptor's antigen is unknown. No clone much larger than this one lies a single base away; base qualities are absent. The sample belongs to a study of OX40 agonist ivuxolimab in advanced cancers. Notes on the research overall: Ivuxolimab was an agonistic, fully human IgG2 monoclonal antibody directed against OX40 (CD134), a costimulatory receptor. Intravenous ivuxolimab was administered to patients every 2 weeks at six dose levels: 0.01, 0.1, 0.3, 1.5, 3 and 10 mg/kg. Of the roughly 51 patients in dose escalation, some 20 had hepatocellular carcinoma, about 15 had melanoma, 9 had renal cell carcinoma and 9 had head and neck cancer. The dose-escalation cohort was around 84% male with a mean age of around 62 years, ranging from roughly 23 to 90. Prior anti-PD-1, anti-PD-L1 or anti-CTLA-4 therapy was permitted, and checkpoint inhibitors had been received by roughly 42% of dose-escalation patients. Partial responses occurred in three dose-escalation patients, of whom one had hepatocellular carcinoma and two had cutaneous melanoma. The point of sequencing TCRbeta in the periphery was to test whether ivuxolimab changed TCR sequence diversity and drove clonal T-cell expansion. The paper describes the monotherapy dose-escalation part (N of about 47 patients) of the phase I trial of ivuxolimab. Findings and caveats that apply to the study as a whole: Low levels of normalized T-cell clonal expansion were also seen in some patients who did not respond. On average, CD8+ T cells showed more expanded clones than CD4+ T cells after ivuxolimab. At doses of 0.1 to 3.0 mg/kg, clonal expansion of both CD4+ and CD8+ T cells in blood was seen between baseline and week 6. In partial responders in the 0.1-3.0 mg/kg groups, normalized peripheral clonal expansion was found to be among the lowest, especially among CD8+ T cells. Antigen specificity was not determined for the clonally expanded peripheral T cells.

Genomic DNA was isolated from the sorted cells so that the TCRbeta CDR3 region could be sequenced. The immunoSEQ Assay was used for sequencing of TCRbeta CDR3 regions. TCRdb provides this immuneACCESS table in a form limited to in-frame rearrangements. Some clones are lacking; in checked studies, under half of them reflect an unresolved V gene, and why the rest are absent is not known. In all, the sample holds fewer than 55,000 clones, and 75% to 90% of those were seen once. The top ten clonotypes cover nearly 0.7% of the sample. The trial excluded patients who had a history of autoimmune disease or who were on systemic immunosuppression. Peripheral blood for TCR sequencing was drawn from every dose cohort at baseline, at cycle 4 day 1 and at cycle 7 day 1. Samples came from an open-label, multicenter, first-in-human phase I dose-escalation trial of ivuxolimab. Adults with locally advanced or metastatic melanoma, renal cell carcinoma, hepatocellular carcinoma or head and neck squamous cell carcinoma were enrolled in the trial. Before TCR sequencing, CD4+ T cells and CD8+ T cells were sorted from peripheral blood as separate populations.

This receptor was taken from an adult with an advanced solid tumor such as melanoma, head and neck, liver or kidney cancer. The sample consisted of CD4+ or CD8+ T cells sorted from blood, taken in a trial of the OX40 agonist ivuxolimab.

The DNA sequence is given as TGTGCCAGCAGCTTGGTTGGGGCGGTGAAGACCCAGTACTTC. It translates to CASSLVGAVKTQYF. In this chain, TRBV5-4 is recombined with TRBJ2-5; TRBD1 is a possible D gene, resting on 5 matching bases. V was cut back by 0 bases and J by 6 bases, leaving a gap of 12 bases between them. The germline V gene (reference sequence) provides CDR1 SGHNT and CDR2 YYREEE. From cysteine to phenylalanine, the CDR3 is 14 amino acids long. This entry keeps only the CDR3 DNA: 42 bases, framed from base 1. Extended through the reference TRBV5-4 and TRBJ2-5 proteins, this CDR3 yields the full variable domain: ETGVTQSPTHLIKTRGQQVTLRCSSQSGHNTVSWYQQALGQGPQFIFQYYREEENGRGNFPPRFSGLQFPNYSSELNVNALELDDSALYLCASSLVGAVKTQYFGPGTRLLVL.